These 10 T cell receptor beta chains came from one sample sequenced in a study of PD-L1 blockade in urothelial cancer. The assay was immunoSEQ multiplex PCR, and TCRdb's table has in-frame clones only and misses some. This sample carries 35,000 to 45,000 clones, around four fifths of them seen once, and the ten largest clones take roughly a sixth. Material: PBMCs, obtained around atezolizumab (anti-PD-L1) treatment. These receptors all stem from a man aged 55 to 70 with urothelial cancer.

The rearrangement links TRBV7-2 to TRBJ1-5; 11 nucleotides agree with TRBD1. CDR1 and CDR2 (germline): SGHTA, FQGNSA. This CDR3 region has 15 residues. Unmatched junction bases numbered 6, after V lost 2 bases and J lost 9 bases. The CDR3, as DNA: TGTGCCAGCAGCTTATGGGGACAGGGGGAAAGGCCCCAGCATTTT. Translation: CASSLWGQGERPQHF.

CDR3 in DNA: TGTGCCAGCAGCTTAGGACAGGGGATGTGGACTGAAGCTTTCTTT. It codes for CASSLGQGMWTEAFF. The chain uses TRBV11-2 and TRBJ1-1; 8 bases map to TRBD1. From germline, CDR1 is SGHAT and CDR2 FQNNGV. CDR3 length: 15 residues. Germline trimming cut 1 base from V and 5 bases from J; bases unmatched to any gene: 6. Variable domain in full (rest from reference TRBV11-2 and TRBJ1-1): EAGVAQSPRYKIIEKRQSVAFWCNPISGHATLYWYQQILGQGPKLLIQFQNNGVVDDSQLPKDRFSAERLKGVDSTLKIQPAKLEDSAVYLCASSLGQGMWTEAFFGQGTRLTVV.

This chain connects TRBV5-4 to TRBJ1-1; TRBD1 matches 10 bases. CDR1 is SGHNT and CDR2 is YYREEE in the germline V gene (reference sequence). Germline trimming cut 0 bases from V and 2 bases from J; bases unmatched to any gene: 7. This CDR3 spans 17 amino acids. The CDR3 DNA is TGTGCCAGCAGCTTGGGACAGGGGGCAGGAGTTAACACTGAAGCTTTCTTT. This sequence encodes CASSLGQGAGVNTEAFF. The complete variable domain, with remaining parts taken from reference TRBV5-4 and TRBJ1-1, reads ETGVTQSPTHLIKTRGQQVTLRCSSQSGHNTVSWYQQALGQGPQFIFQYYREEENGRGNFPPRFSGLQFPNYSSELNVNALELDDSALYLCASSLGQGAGVNTEAFFGQGTRLTVV.

The chain links TRBV27 to TRBJ1-1; 7 bases are a match to TRBD1. The J segment lost 2 bases and the V segment lost 6 bases, leaving 9 bases of the junction unmatched. This CDR3 has 15 residues. Germline V lookup: CDR1 MNHEY, CDR2 SMNVEV (reference sequence). The CDR3, as DNA: TGTGCCAGCAGCCAGACAGGGTTTGTAAACACTGAAGCTTTCTTT. Translation: CASSQTGFVNTEAFF.

J is TRBJ1-2 and V is TRBV14; D gene uncertain. CDR1 is SGHDN, CDR2 FVKESK, per germline. The CDR3 loop spans 13 amino acids. Trimming stripped 1 base from V and 8 bases from J, with 11 bases between. This CDR3 is CASSQVEGSGYTF. CDR3 bases: TGTGCCAGCAGCCAAGTAGAGGGAAGCGGCTACACCTTC. Drawing the rest from reference TRBV14 and TRBJ1-2, the complete variable domain is EAGVTQFPSHSVIEKGQTVTLRCDPISGHDNLYWYRRVMGKEIKFLLHFVKESKQDESGMPNNRFLAERTGGTYSTLKVQPAELEDSGVYFCASSQVEGSGYTFGSGTRLTVV.

This clone appeared a few times. The chain combines TRBV2 with TRBJ2-6; D is unclear. V lost 7 bases and J lost 0, with 7 bases in between. The CDR3 is 14 amino acids. CDR1 and CDR2 from the germline V gene are SNHLY and FYNNEI. The CDR3 nucleotides are TGTGCCAGCACCGGTACCTCTGGGGCCAACGTCCTGACTTTC. It is translated as CASTGTSGANVLTF.

The gene calls are TRBV5-1 and TRBJ2-7; maybe TRBD1 (6 bases). The V end lost 0 bases, the J end lost 1 base, and 8 bases lay between the germline ends. CDR3 length: 14 amino acids. The germline V gene encodes CDR1 SGHRS and CDR2 YFSETQ. This CDR3 reads CASSLGDNSYEQYF. The CDR3 nucleotides are TGCGCCAGCAGCTTGGGGGACAATTCCTACGAGCAGTACTTC.

The chain links TRBV5-1 to TRBJ2-7; D might be TRBD1 (6 bases). In germline, CDR1 is SGHRS, CDR2 YFSETQ. Trimming pared 7 bases from V and 1 base from J, leaving 12 bases between. The CDR3 is 13 amino acids. The CDR3 loop is CASSQGPSYEQYF. The CDR3 DNA reads as TGCGCCAGCTCACAGGGTCCTTCCTACGAGCAGTACTTC.

J is TRBJ1-4 and V is TRBV5-1; 7 bases line up with TRBD1. V was pared by 0 bases and J by 10 bases, with 9 bases of the junction left unmatched. The CDR3 runs to 15 residues. The germline CDR1 and CDR2 sequences are SGHRS and YFSETQ. This CDR3 is CASSLEGTDMGKLFF. The CDR3 DNA is TGCGCCAGCAGCTTGGAAGGGACAGACATGGGAAAACTGTTTTTT.

This chain links TRBV5-1 with TRBJ1-3; TRBD1 matches 8 bases. CDR1 SGHRS and CDR2 YFSETQ come from the germline V gene. CDR3 size: 17 residues. The V segment lost 4 bases and the J segment 0 bases; nucleotides outside the gene matches: 9. CDR3 nucleotide sequence: TGCGCCAGCAGCGCAACGGGACAGGTCAACTCTGGAAACACCATATATTTT. Protein: CASSATGQVNSGNTIYF. The full variable domain, in which reference TRBV5-1 and TRBJ1-3 provide the parts outside the CDR3, is KAGVTQTPRYLIKTRGQQVTLSCSPISGHRSVSWYQQTPGQGLQFLFEYFSETQRNKGNFPGRFSGRQFSNSRSEMNVSTLELGDSALYLCASSATGQVNSGNTIYFGEGSWLTVV.